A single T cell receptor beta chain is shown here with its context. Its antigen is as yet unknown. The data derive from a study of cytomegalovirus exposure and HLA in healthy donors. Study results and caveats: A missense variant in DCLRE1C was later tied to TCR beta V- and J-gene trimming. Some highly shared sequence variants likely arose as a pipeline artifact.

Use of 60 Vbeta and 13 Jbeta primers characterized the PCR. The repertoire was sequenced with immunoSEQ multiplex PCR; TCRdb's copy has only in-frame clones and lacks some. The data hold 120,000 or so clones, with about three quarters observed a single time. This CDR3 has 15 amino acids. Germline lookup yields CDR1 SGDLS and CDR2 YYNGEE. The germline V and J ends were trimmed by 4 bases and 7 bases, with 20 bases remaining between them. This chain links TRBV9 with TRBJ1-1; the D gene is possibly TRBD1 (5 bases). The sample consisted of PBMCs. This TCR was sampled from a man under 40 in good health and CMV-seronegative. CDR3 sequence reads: CASSSPGSGAFEAFF. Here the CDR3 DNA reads TGTGCCAGCAGCTCTCCGGGCAGTGGGGCTTTTGAAGCTTTCTTT.